A single sample gave rise to the 17 T cell receptor beta chains below, sequenced in a study of T cells in Graves' hyperthyroidism and ophthalmopathy. There were TCR beta CDR3 regions amplified from RNA transcripts. First-round RT-PCR with HTBI primers amplified the TCR CDR3 region. TCRdb reprocessed the multiplex PCR reads via MiXCR and lists one record per CDR3 protein. The table shows 620,000 or so distinct CDR3 sequences, with about 14% occurring only once. The specimen sequenced was blood. The receptors were gathered from a woman between 45 and 65 years old with Graves' ophthalmopathy.

This clonotype was recorded many times. This chain uses TRBV7-8 with TRBJ2-7; D uncertain. CDR1 is SGHVS and CDR2 is FQNEAQ in the germline V gene. The length of the CDR3 is 13 residues. The CDR3 spells CGCSLEYSYEQYF. CDR3 sequence (DNA): TGTGGGTGCAGCTTGGAGTACTCCTACGAGCAGTACTTC.

This clonotype was seen many times. The rearrangement joins TRBV19 to TRBJ2-1, with TRBD2 matching over 10 bases. Trimming at V came to 3 bases and at J to 0 bases, leaving 5 bases not matched to a gene. CDR1 is LNHDA and CDR2 is SQIVND in the germline V gene (reference sequence). The CDR3 contains 17 residues. In nucleotides, the CDR3 is TGTGCCAGTAGTATCGGACTAGCGGTAAGCTCCTACAATGAGCAGTTCTTC. This translates into CASSIGLAVSSYNEQFF.

The V call is TRBV28, the J call TRBJ2-3; 10 nucleotides match TRBD2. CDR3 size: 15 residues. V was clipped by 5 bases and J by 5 bases; unmatched bases: 7. CDR1 MDHEN and CDR2 SYDVKM come from the germline V gene. CDR3 bases: TGTGCCAGCAGTCCTAGCGGGAGTTGGAGAGATACGCAGTATTTT. Protein: CASSPSGSWRDTQYF.

This clonotype was counted at least ten times. This chain uses TRBV7-2 with TRBJ2-1; TRBD1 might be the D (6 bases). CDR3 length equals 14 residues. V was clipped by 5 bases and J by 4 bases, with 12 bases between them. Germline loops: CDR1 SGHTA, CDR2 FQGNSA. CDR3 sequence (DNA): TGTGCCAGCAGCCCCGTGGACAGATACAATGAGCAGTTCTTC. Translation gives CASSPVDRYNEQFF.

This clonotype was observed at least ten times. The V and J genes are TRBV13 and TRBJ2-7; D ambiguous. CDR1 PRHDT and CDR2 FYEKMQ come from the germline V gene (reference sequence). The V gene lost 3 bases and the J gene lost 2 bases, with 11 bases spanning the gap. The CDR3 runs to 14 residues. CDR3 in DNA: TGTGCCAGCAGCTTTCGAGAAAATACCTACGAGCAGTACTTC. Translation gives CASSFRENTYEQYF.

This clonotype showed up just a few times. The chain has TRBV7-9 and TRBJ2-1, with a possible D match to TRBD2 (5 bases). The germline CDR1 and CDR2 sequences are SEHNR and FQNEAQ (reference sequence). The length of the CDR3 is 13 residues. V gave up 5 bases and J gave up 9 bases, with 14 bases separating them. CDR3 in amino acids: CASSQIVGSEQFF. The CDR3 DNA follows: TGTGCCAGCAGCCAAATCGTAGGGAGTGAGCAGTTCTTC.

This clonotype was observed a handful of times. The rearrangement joins TRBV11-2 to TRBJ2-1; the match to TRBD2 covers 11 bases. This CDR3 is 16 amino acids long. Unmatched junction bases numbered 8, after V lost 2 bases and J lost 8 bases. Germline loops: CDR1 SGHAT, CDR2 FQNNGV. CDR3 nucleotides: TGTGCCAGCAGCTTAATAGCGGGAGGGCCGTACGATGAGCAGTTCTTC. This codes for CASSLIAGGPYDEQFF.

This clonotype was seen just once. The chain employs TRBV20-1 and TRBJ2-7; the D gene is possibly TRBD1 (6 bases). This CDR3 contains 13 residues. The germline V gene has CDR1 DFQATT and CDR2 SNEGSKA (reference sequence). Trimming left V 4 bases short and J 3 bases short, with 13 bases between. CDR3 sequence: CSAIQGIGYEQYF. In nucleotides, the CDR3 is TGCAGTGCTATACAGGGAATAGGCTACGAGCAGTACTTC.

This clonotype was counted only a few times. This chain links TRBV7-2 with TRBJ2-1; 7 bases are shared with TRBD1. The CDR3 length is 13 residues. V was clipped by 5 bases and J by 6 bases; unmatched bases: 4. Germline V CDR1 and CDR2: SGHTA, FQGNSA. The CDR3 spells CASSAKGANEQFF. The CDR3 DNA sequence: TGTGCCAGCAGCGCCAAGGGGGCCAATGAGCAGTTCTTC. The complete variable domain, with remaining parts taken from reference TRBV7-2 and TRBJ2-1, reads GAGVSQSPSNKVTEKGKDVELRCDPISGHTALYWYRQSLGQGLEFLIYFQGNSAPDKSGLPSDRFSAERTGGSVSTLTIQRTQQEDSAVYLCASSAKGANEQFFGPGTRLTVL.

The chain is built from TRBV18 and TRBJ2-7; 14 bases are a match to TRBD2. CDR1 and CDR2 (germline): KGHSH, LQKENI. With V trimmed by 4 bases and J by 5 bases, 7 bases remained unmatched. This CDR3 is built from 16 residues. The CDR3 sequence is CASSRPGLAGVDEQYF. In DNA form, the CDR3 reads TGTGCCAGCTCACGGCCGGGACTAGCGGGAGTGGACGAGCAGTACTTC. Supplemented by reference TRBV18 and TRBJ2-7, the full variable domain reads NAGVMQNPRHLVRRRGQEARLRCSPMKGHSHVYWYRQLPEEGLKFMVYLQKENIIDESGMPKERFSAEFPKEGPSILRIQQVVRGDSAAYFCASSRPGLAGVDEQYFGPGTRLTVT.

This clonotype was seen more than once but under ten times. The CDR3 coding sequence is TGTGCCAGCAGCCTAACAGGGTCGGGGCAGCCCCAGCATTTT. As protein: CASSLTGSGQPQHF. The J gene is TRBJ1-5, the V gene TRBV12-3 or TRBV12-4, with D tentatively TRBD1 (6 bases). The CDR3 is 14 amino acids. Trimming removed 6 bases at V and 7 bases at J, with 16 bases between.

This clonotype has just a few counts. This sequence joins TRBV2 and TRBJ1-3, with D perhaps matching TRBD1 (6 bases). The germline V gene has CDR1 SNHLY and CDR2 FYNNEI. There are 14 residues in the CDR3. The CDR3 sequence is CARGQHQSGNTIYF. For the CDR3, the DNA is TGTGCTAGAGGACAGCATCAGTCGGGAAACACCATATATTTT.

In its sample, this clonotype was seen many times. The rearrangement links TRBV24-1 to TRBJ2-1; 8 bases agree with TRBD2. The CDR3 contains 17 residues. CDR1 and CDR2 from the germline V gene are KGHDR and SFDVKD. V trimming: 0 bases; J trimming: 7 bases; junction bases outside the gene matches: 10. This chain's CDR3 is CATSDLSVGRAGNEQFF. In DNA form, the CDR3 reads TGTGCCACCAGTGATTTGTCTGTCGGGAGGGCCGGGAATGAGCAGTTCTTC.

The J gene is TRBJ1-2, the V gene TRBV15, with D perhaps TRBD1 (5 bases). Trimming stripped 0 bases from V and 1 base from J, with 12 bases between. The length of the CDR3 is 16 residues. Germline V CDR1 and CDR2: LNHNV, YYDKDF (reference sequence). The CDR3 loop is CATSRDPAGINYGYTF. The CDR3 DNA follows: TGTGCCACCAGCAGAGATCCGGCAGGGATTAACTATGGCTACACCTTC.

This clonotype has more than one count but fewer than ten. This chain links TRBV6-2 or TRBV6-3 with TRBJ2-7; D may be TRBD2 (6 bases). With 0 bases removed from V and 3 bases from J, the gap between germline ends came to 9 bases. This CDR3 contains 14 residues. Germline CDR1 and CDR2: MNHEY and SVGEGT. The CDR3, as DNA: TGTGCCAGCAGTTACTCGATGGGGGGCTACGAGCAGTACTTC. It yields the protein CASSYSMGGYEQYF.

In regard to this clonotype: A junction end diverges from the germline sequence, so it may reflect a read error. The CDR3 spells CATSVWREDHLTDTQYF. In nucleotides, the CDR3 is TGTGCCACCAGTGTGTGGCGGGAGGATCATCTCACAGATACGCAGTATTTT. The genes are TRBV27 and TRBJ2-3, with 8 positions matching TRBD2. Germline lookup yields CDR1 MNHEY and CDR2 SMNVEV (reference sequence). The CDR3 is 17 amino acids.

The rearrangement joins TRBV20-1 to TRBJ1-2; D remains unclear. The germline V gene encodes CDR1 DFQATT and CDR2 SNEGSKA (reference sequence). V lost 0 bases and J lost 0, with 5 bases in between. The CDR3 length is 13 residues. The CDR3 sequence is CSARDVANYGYTF. CDR3 bases: TGCAGTGCTAGAGATGTCGCTAACTATGGCTACACCTTC.